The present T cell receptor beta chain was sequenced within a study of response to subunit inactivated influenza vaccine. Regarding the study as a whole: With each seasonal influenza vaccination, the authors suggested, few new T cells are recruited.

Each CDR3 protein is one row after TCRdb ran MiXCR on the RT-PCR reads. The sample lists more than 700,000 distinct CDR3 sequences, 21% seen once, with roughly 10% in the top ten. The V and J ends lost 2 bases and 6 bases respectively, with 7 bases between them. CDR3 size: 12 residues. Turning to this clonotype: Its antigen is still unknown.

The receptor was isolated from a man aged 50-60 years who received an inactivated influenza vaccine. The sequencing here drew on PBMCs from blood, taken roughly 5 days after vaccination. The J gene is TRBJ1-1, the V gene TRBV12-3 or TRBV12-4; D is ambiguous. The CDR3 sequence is CASSLPGAEAFF. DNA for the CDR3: TGTGCCAGCAGTTTACCAGGAGCTGAAGCTTTCTTT.